The clone carrying this TCR beta chain occurred many times. Its antigen remains unknown. The CDR3 has 16 residues. Germline trimming cut 4 bases from V and 0 bases from J; bases unmatched to any gene: 6. Germline V lookup: CDR1 SGHVS, CDR2 FQNEAQ. This sample is part of a study of T cell repertoires in cytomegalovirus infection. General study results and limits: Of the TCR beta families, the public ones yielded a cumulative frequency that identified carriers of CMV plus the relevant HLA.

TCRdb re-derived calls from the reads in MiXCR, one entry per CDR3 protein. The sample yields some 800,000 distinct CDR3 sequences, about 29% seen once. The sequence was obtained from a human donor in good health (CMV status not recorded). Some clones in this sample may be carry-over from other donors' samples. The sample was cultured CD8+ T cells from PBMCs, taken from culture after CMV antigen stimulation. The chain uses TRBV7-8 and TRBJ2-4; TRBD1 agrees at 7 bases. The CDR3 sequence is CASSSRDREAKNIQYF. DNA of the CDR3: TGTGCCAGCAGCTCCCGCGACAGGGAAGCCAAAAACATTCAGTACTTC.